Below, 27 T cell receptor beta chains from the same sample are listed, as sequenced in a study of vaccination effects on CD4 cells after COVID-19. Antigen-specific CD4+ T cells expanded by the ViraFEST assay with viral peptide pools were then sequenced. Subsequent to about 10 days of culture, CD4+ T cells were isolated. Of the BNT162b2 and mRNA-1273 vaccines, participants received two doses of one or the other. The repertoire was sequenced with immunoSEQ multiplex PCR; TCRdb's copy has only in-frame clones and lacks some. The repertoire holds 15,000 or so clones, approximately 70% seen once, with approximately 9.2% in the top ten. The antigens for these receptors are not known. This specimen consisted of CD4+ T cells from PBMCs cultured with SARS-CoV-2 spike peptides, obtained after COVID-19 vaccination. The receptor source for this set is a human donor who received a COVID-19 vaccine.

For this clone: The sample has other DNA sequences that encode this CDR3 too. V is TRBV5-1 and J is TRBJ2-5; possibly TRBD1 for D (6 bases). Germline CDR1 reads SGHRS; CDR2 reads YFSETQ. V lost 4 bases and J lost 2, with 12 bases in between. The CDR3 has 14 residues. This CDR3 is CASSPGQLQETQYF. DNA for the CDR3: TGCGCCAGCAGCCCTGGACAGCTACAAGAGACCCAGTACTTC.

This clone has only one observation. The V and J genes are TRBV2 and TRBJ1-1; D gene uncertain. Germline V gene sequence: CDR1 SNHLY, CDR2 FYNNEI. V was cut by 2 bases and J by 0 bases, with 1 base left in between. This CDR3 has 12 amino acids. The CDR3 protein is CASSELNTEAFF. CDR3 in DNA: TGTGCCAGCAGTGAACTGAACACTGAAGCTTTCTTT.

The CDR3 loop reads CASSTRGRVRETQYF. Written as DNA, the CDR3 is TGTGCCAGCAGCACCCGGGGGAGGGTGCGGGAGACCCAGTACTTC. This chain links TRBV6-2 or TRBV6-3 with TRBJ2-5; 7 bases align to TRBD2. The CDR3 is 15 residues long. V was pared by 6 bases and J by 5 bases, with 12 bases of the junction left unmatched. CDR1 MNHEY and CDR2 SVGEGT come from the germline V gene.

The chain links TRBV29-1 to TRBJ1-1; the D is unclear. Germline V gives CDR1 SQVTM, CDR2 ANQGSEA. CDR3 length: 15 amino acids. The ends were cut back, 3 bases at V and 5 bases at J, with 19 bases in the middle. The CDR3 DNA reads as TGCAGCGTTGATACGTCGTGGGGAATGGGGACTGAAGCTTTCTTT. Translated, it gives CSVDTSWGMGTEAFF. Together with reference TRBV29-1 and TRBJ1-1, the CDR3 gives the full variable domain: SAVISQKPSRDICQRGTSLTIQCQVDSQVTMMFWYRQQPGQSLTLIATANQGSEATYESGFVIDKFPISRPNLTFSTLTVSNMSPEDSSIYLCSVDTSWGMGTEAFFGQGTRLTVV.

The genes are TRBV3-1 (or the pseudogene TRBV3-2) and TRBJ1-2; D gene unclear. V was shortened by 2 bases and J by 0 bases, with 19 bases between the two germline ends. The CDR3 is 18 residues long. CDR1 is LGHDT, CDR2 YNNKEL, per germline (reference sequence). CDR3 amino acids: CASSQNWGKEGTNYGYTF. CDR3 bases: TGTGCCAGCAGCCAAAATTGGGGAAAGGAGGGAACTAACTATGGCTACACCTTC.

The chain recombines TRBV7-3 with TRBJ2-1, with 7 bases lining up with TRBD2. Germline V gene data show CDR1 as SGHTA and CDR2 as FQGTGA. Trimming took 5 bases from V and 6 from J; bases not matched to a gene: 7. CDR3 length: 14 amino acids. CDR3 in DNA: TGTGCCAGCAGCCCGGGGGGTCCCCTCAATGAGCAGTTCTTC. This sequence encodes CASSPGGPLNEQFF.

V and J are TRBV19 and TRBJ1-5; TRBD1 might be the D (5 bases). Between the trimmed V and J ends, which lost 6 bases and 1 base, there was a span of 16 bases. Germline lookup yields CDR1 LNHDA and CDR2 SQIVND (reference sequence). This CDR3 is built from 16 residues. The CDR3 here is CASRPSDMLSNQPQHF. DNA for the CDR3: TGTGCCAGTAGGCCGTCGGACATGCTGAGCAATCAGCCCCAGCATTTT.

The rearrangement joins TRBV11-3 to TRBJ2-7; 10 bases are shared with TRBD1. Losses at the gene ends were 4 bases for V and 0 bases for J; bases not matched to a gene: 9. Germline V lookup: CDR1 SGHNT, CDR2 YENEEA. The CDR3 has 17 residues. CDR3 DNA: TGTGCCAGCAGCTCGTTTTCCGGGACAGGGGACTCCTACGAGCAGTACTTC. This sequence encodes CASSSFSGTGDSYEQYF.

The chain employs TRBV20-1 and TRBJ1-2, with TRBD1 as a possible D gene (5 bases). Germline assignment: CDR1 DFQATT and CDR2 SNEGSKA (reference sequence). The V and J ends lost 3 bases and 2 bases respectively, with 10 bases between them. The CDR3 length is 13 residues. In DNA form, the CDR3 reads TGCAGTGCTAGTTCGGGGACGAACTATGGCTACACCTTC. Translating gives CSASSGTNYGYTF.

The chain has TRBV19 and TRBJ2-1; D is unresolved. The CDR3 spans 16 residues. V shed 4 bases and J shed 5 bases, with 18 bases lying between them. Per the germline V gene, CDR1 is LNHDA and CDR2 is SQIVND (reference sequence). The CDR3 DNA is TGTGCCAGTAGTAAGACCGGAACACTACTGGACAATGAGCAGTTCTTC. This codes for CASSKTGTLLDNEQFF.

This clone was found many times. V and J are TRBV3-1 (or the pseudogene TRBV3-2) and TRBJ2-5; tentative D call: TRBD2 (7 bases). Germline assignment: CDR1 LGHDT and CDR2 YNNKEL (reference sequence). CDR3 length equals 14 residues. V gave up 4 bases and J gave up 7 bases, with 16 bases separating them. The CDR3 DNA sequence: TGTGCCAGCAGCCCCACCGGGGGGCGAGGGACCCAGTACTTC. This translates into CASSPTGGRGTQYF.

This sequence joins TRBV27 and TRBJ2-1; TRBD1 matches at 8 bases. Germline lookup yields CDR1 MNHEY and CDR2 SMNVEV (reference sequence). V shed 3 bases, J shed 6 bases, and the junction held 7 bases outside the gene matches. The CDR3 runs to 15 residues. The DNA of the CDR3 is TGTGCCAGCAGTTTCCAGGGGGCGTGGGTCAATGAGCAGTTCTTC. Its protein product is CASSFQGAWVNEQFF.

The chain has TRBV5-6 and TRBJ2-2; TRBD2 aligns across 14 bases. With 4 bases clipped from V and 9 bases from J, the junction kept 5 bases outside the gene matches. The germline CDR1 and CDR2 sequences are SGHDT and YYEEEE. This CDR3 contains 15 residues. As DNA, the CDR3 is TGTGCCAGCAGCCCTGGACTAGCGGGAGGCAGGGAGCTGTTTTTT. Protein sequence: CASSPGLAGGRELFF. The whole variable domain, filled in from reference TRBV5-6 and TRBJ2-2, reads DAGVTQSPTHLIKTRGQQVTLRCSPKSGHDTVSWYQQALGQGPQFIFQYYEEEERQRGNFPDRFSGHQFPNYSSELNVNALLLGDSALYLCASSPGLAGGRELFFGEGSRLTVL.

The J gene is TRBJ2-7, the V gene TRBV28; TRBD1 agrees at 7 bases. V trimming: 4 bases; J trimming: 0 bases; junction bases outside the gene matches: 9. From germline, CDR1 is MDHEN and CDR2 SYDVKM. This CDR3 comprises 16 residues. The CDR3 DNA is TGTGCCAGCAGTTCCCCCGGGGCAGGGGGCTCCTACGAGCAGTACTTC. Its translation: CASSSPGAGGSYEQYF.

CDR3 DNA sequence: TGTGCCAGCTCACTGGACAGGGATACTTATGGCTACACCTTC. Translating it yields CASSLDRDTYGYTF. The chain couples TRBV18 to TRBJ1-2; 8 nucleotides match TRBD1. Germline V gives CDR1 KGHSH, CDR2 LQKENI. This CDR3 region has 14 residues. The J segment lost 5 bases and the V segment lost 4 bases, leaving 6 bases of the junction unmatched.

This clone was seen a handful of times. V gene TRBV9 combines with J gene TRBJ2-1; D remains unclear. The V gene's germline CDR1 is SGDLS and CDR2 YYNGEE. Trimming took off 3 bases at V and 5 bases at J, with 15 bases between the two ends. This CDR3 is built from 15 residues. The CDR3 reads CASSAEARADNEQFF. In nucleotides, the CDR3 is TGTGCCAGCAGCGCGGAAGCTAGGGCCGACAATGAGCAGTTCTTC.

The V and J genes are TRBV5-6 and TRBJ1-2; D gene ambiguous. Germline V gene sequence: CDR1 SGHDT, CDR2 YYEEEE. V was clipped by 2 bases and J by 6 bases, with 11 bases between them. This CDR3 has 13 amino acids. The CDR3 DNA sequence: TGTGCCAGCAGCTTATTTCGGGGAGATGGCTACACCTTC. It specifies CASSLFRGDGYTF. Supplemented by reference TRBV5-6 and TRBJ1-2, the full variable domain reads DAGVTQSPTHLIKTRGQQVTLRCSPKSGHDTVSWYQQALGQGPQFIFQYYEEEERQRGNFPDRFSGHQFPNYSSELNVNALLLGDSALYLCASSLFRGDGYTFGSGTRLTVV.

This clone occurred once. J is TRBJ1-3 and V is TRBV4-3; D is possibly TRBD1 (5 bases). Between the trimmed V and J ends, which lost 4 bases and 0 bases, there was a span of 10 bases. This CDR3 comprises 15 residues. Germline CDR1 is LGHNA and CDR2 is YSLEER. The CDR3, as DNA: TGCGCCAGCAGCCTGGGGACCGACTCTGGAAACACCATATATTTT. It is translated as CASSLGTDSGNTIYF.

V and J are TRBV5-6 and TRBJ1-2; 8 nucleotides align to TRBD1. The length of the CDR3 is 16 residues. After removal of 3 bases from V and 3 bases from J, the junction contained 10 bases not matched to a gene. Germline CDR1 and CDR2: SGHDT and YYEEEE. The CDR3 DNA follows: TGTGCCAGCAGCTCCCGCGGGAGACAGGGGCACTATGGCTACACCTTC. Protein product: CASSSRGRQGHYGYTF.

This clone appeared a few times. The chain is built from TRBV7-9 and TRBJ1-5; a weak D match, TRBD1 (5 bases). The CDR3 extends over 15 amino acids. V shed 1 base and J shed 0 bases, with 7 bases lying between them. CDR1 is SEHNR and CDR2 is FQNEAQ in the germline V gene (reference sequence). The CDR3 spells CASSLEGVSNQPQHF. The CDR3 DNA reads TGTGCCAGCAGCTTAGAAGGGGTTAGCAATCAGCCCCAGCATTTT.

The CDR3 region is CASLLSYGGNQPQHF. Here the CDR3 DNA reads TGTGCCAGCCTCTTGTCCTACGGCGGCAATCAGCCCCAGCATTTT. This sequence joins TRBV19 and TRBJ1-5; D uncertain. This CDR3 is built from 15 residues. From germline, CDR1 is LNHDA and CDR2 SQIVND (reference sequence). V dropped 9 bases and J dropped 2 bases, with 17 bases sitting between them. The full variable domain, with the rest looked up from reference TRBV19 and TRBJ1-5, is DGGITQSPKYLFRKEGQNVTLSCEQNLNHDAMYWYRQDPGQGLRLIYYSQIVNDFQKGDIAEGYSVSREKKESFPLTVTSAQKNPTAFYLCASLLSYGGNQPQHFGDGTRLSIL.

The CDR3 region has the DNA TGCGCCAGCAGCTGGACATCGGGGAACACTGAAGCTTTCTTT. This codes for CASSWTSGNTEAFF. The rearrangement joins TRBV5-1 to TRBJ1-1; tentatively, D is TRBD1 (5 bases). Germline-derived CDR1 and CDR2 are SGHRS and YFSETQ. The CDR3 length is 14 residues. Between the trimmed V and J ends, which lost 3 bases and 1 base, there was a span of 10 bases.

The chain links TRBV28 to TRBJ2-2, with 10 nucleotides matching TRBD1. The CDR3 runs to 15 residues. Per germline, CDR1 MDHEN and CDR2 SYDVKM. V lost 3 bases and J lost 7; bases outside the gene matches: 5. CDR3 DNA sequence: TGTGCCAGCAGTTTGGGGGACAGGGGTAGCGGGGAGCTGTTTTTT. Translation gives CASSLGDRGSGELFF.

The chain joins TRBV24-1 to TRBJ2-3; D call uncertain. Trimming stripped 12 bases from V and 4 bases from J, with 10 bases between. There are 11 residues in the CDR3. The V gene's germline CDR1 is KGHDR and CDR2 SFDVKD. The CDR3 loop is CAPGESDTQYF. Written as DNA, the CDR3 is TGTGCCCCAGGAGAGTCAGATACGCAGTATTTT.

V usage is TRBV18 and J usage is TRBJ1-5; no clear D. The CDR3 contains 14 residues. Between the trimmed V and J ends, which lost 4 bases and 6 bases, there was a span of 13 bases. Germline lookup yields CDR1 KGHSH and CDR2 LQKENI. CDR3 sequence: CASSLGSFGQPQHF. DNA of the CDR3: TGTGCCAGCTCACTGGGCTCATTTGGTCAGCCCCAGCATTTT.

The chain links TRBV28 to TRBJ2-6, with a possible D match to TRBD2 (5 bases). Trimming cost V 5 bases and J 2 bases, with 7 bases left between them. Germline lookup yields CDR1 MDHEN and CDR2 SYDVKM. This CDR3 has 14 amino acids. Here the CDR3 DNA reads TGTGCCAGCAGTAAGACTACTGGGGCCAACGTCCTGACTTTC. This sequence encodes CASSKTTGANVLTF.

The chain joins TRBV14 to TRBJ2-2, with D unresolved. Germline V gene data show CDR1 as SGHDN and CDR2 as FVKESK. V was clipped by 8 bases and J by 7 bases, with 17 bases between them. The CDR3 totals 14 residues. The CDR3 loop is CASAGSRRIGELFF. The CDR3 nucleotides are TGTGCCAGCGCTGGTTCACGGCGGATCGGGGAGCTGTTTTTT.